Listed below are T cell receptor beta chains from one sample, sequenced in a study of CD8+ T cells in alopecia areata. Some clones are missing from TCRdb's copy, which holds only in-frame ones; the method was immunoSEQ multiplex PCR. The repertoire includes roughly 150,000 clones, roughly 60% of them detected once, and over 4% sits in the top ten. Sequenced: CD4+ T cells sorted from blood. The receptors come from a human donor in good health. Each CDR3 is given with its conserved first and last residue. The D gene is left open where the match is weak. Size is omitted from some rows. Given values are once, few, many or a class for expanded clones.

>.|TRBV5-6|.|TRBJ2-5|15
TGTGCCAGCAGCCCCAATCCCAGCGATAAGGAGACCCAGTACTTC
CASSPNPSDKETQYF
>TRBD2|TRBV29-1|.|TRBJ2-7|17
TGCAGCGTTGAAGATCTCCCAGGTCGTTCGCGGGGGGGCGAGCAGTACTTC
CSVEDLPGRSRGGEQYF
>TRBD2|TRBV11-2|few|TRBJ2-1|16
TGTGCCAGCAGCTCTCAGACTAGCGGGCCCTACAATGAGCAGTTCTTC
CASSSQTSGPYNEQFF
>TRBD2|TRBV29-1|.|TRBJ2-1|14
TGCAGCGTGCCCGCCAGCGGGACCTACAATGAGCAGTTCTTC
CSVPASGTYNEQFF
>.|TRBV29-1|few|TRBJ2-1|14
TGCAGCGCCTGGGGAGTGAGCTCCTACAATGAGCAGTTCTTC
CSAWGVSSYNEQFF
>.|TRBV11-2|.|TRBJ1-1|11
TGTGCCAGCAGTCGGGACACTGAAGCTTTCTTT
CASSRDTEAFF
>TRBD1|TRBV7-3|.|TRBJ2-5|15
TGTGCCAGCAGCCCTCGGACAGGAACGCAAGAGACCCAGTACTTC
CASSPRTGTQETQYF
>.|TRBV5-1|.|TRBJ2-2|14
TGCGCCAGCAGCTTGGCCGTGAACACCGGGGAGCTGTTTTTT
CASSLAVNTGELFF
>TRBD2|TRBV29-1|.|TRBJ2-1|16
TGCAGCGTAATAAGGGCAATCCGGACTAGCGTTAATGAGCAGTTCTTC
CSVIRAIRTSVNEQFF
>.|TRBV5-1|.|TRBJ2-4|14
TGCGCCAGCAGCTTGGCAGGGGCTGGGGACATTCAGTACTTC
CASSLAGAGDIQYF
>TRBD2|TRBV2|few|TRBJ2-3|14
TGTGCCAACCAAGCGGGAGTCAGCACAGATACGCAGTATTTT
CANQAGVSTDTQYF
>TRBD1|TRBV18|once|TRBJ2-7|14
TGTGCCAGCTCAGACTACAGGGGGCCCTACGAGCAGTACTTC
CASSDYRGPYEQYF
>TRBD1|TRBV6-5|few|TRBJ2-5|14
TGTGCCAGCAGTTACTCTAACAGGGGTGAGACCCAGTACTTC
CASSYSNRGETQYF
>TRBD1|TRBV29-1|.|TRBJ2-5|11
TGCAGCGGGAACAGGGGCGAGACCCAGTACTTC
CSGNRGETQYF
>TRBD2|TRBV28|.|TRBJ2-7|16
TGTGCCAGCAGGCAACCGGGACTAGCGGGAACCTACGAGCAGTACTTC
CASRQPGLAGTYEQYF
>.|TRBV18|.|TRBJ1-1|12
TGTGCCAGCTCCCCCTTGAGAGGTGAAGCTTTCTTT
CASSPLRGEAFF
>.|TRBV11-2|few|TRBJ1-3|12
TGTGCCAGCAGCTTATCCCGAAACACCATATATTTT
CASSLSRNTIYF
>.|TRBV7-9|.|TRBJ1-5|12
TGTGCCAGCAGCTTTACGGGGCAGCCCCAGCATTTT
CASSFTGQPQHF
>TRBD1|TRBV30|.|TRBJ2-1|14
TGTGCCTGGGTGCCGGGACAGACCTACAATGAGCAGTTCTTC
CAWVPGQTYNEQFF
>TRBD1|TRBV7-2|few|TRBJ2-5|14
TGTGCCAGCAGCTGGGGCGGACAGGGGGAGACCCAGTACTTC
CASSWGGQGETQYF
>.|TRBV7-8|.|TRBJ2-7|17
TGTGCCAGCAGCTATGCGCTGGGGGGTAGCATAACCTACGAGCAGTACTTC
CASSYALGGSITYEQYF
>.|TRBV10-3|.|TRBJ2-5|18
TGTGCCGCCTCCCGGGGGAGCCAGCGGCGCACCTACCAAGAGACCCAGTACTTC
CAASRGSQRRTYQETQYF
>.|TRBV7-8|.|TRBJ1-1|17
TGTGCCAGCAGCCACCCGATGGGACCAGACTTGAACACTGAAGCTTTCTTT
CASSHPMGPDLNTEAFF